Sequencing of this T cell receptor (beta chain) was carried out in a study of blood T cell repertoires in COVID-19. This CDR3 is 11 amino acids long. V lost 7 bases to trimming and J lost 6 bases, with 12 bases between them. Germline V CDR1 and CDR2: SQVTM, ANQGSEA. Original processing notes: Nucleated cell number was recorded as an estimate derived from reference gene primer amplification. Profiled with immunoSEQ multiplex PCR; TCRdb holds only in-frame clones, not every one. The D gene and trimming were derived from the DNA, and the V and J assignments and clone size from that table. The repertoire holds 250,000 or so clones, about 84% seen once, with approximately 13% in the top ten.

The sequence came from an elderly man with acute or convalescent COVID-19. The sample was peripheral blood. The V call is TRBV29-1, the J call TRBJ1-2, with a tentative D call TRBD1 (6 bases). Here the CDR3 DNA reads TGCAGCGCTGGGGGCAGCAATGGCTACACCTTC. Encoded protein: CSAGGSNGYTF.